These 29 T cell receptor beta chains share one sample of origin, sequenced in a study of T-cell reconstitution after alpha-beta-depleted transplantation in children (dated by TCRdb to 2016 to 2017). The library was prepared using PCR. Sequencing used an Illumina HiSeq 2500. TCR library preparation used molecular barcoding, with unique molecular identifiers applied to normalize quantification of the TCRbeta repertoire. TCRdb itself trimmed the public reads at Q25 with fastp, ran MiXCR and retained productive beta chains. One record per CDR3 amino acid sequence lists the most common genes and DNA. For this sample there are under 50,000 distinct CDR3 sequences; around a tenth appear just once. In total, the top ten clones hold 27% of the sample. This sample's time point label indicates: day 60 (about 2 months) after transplantation. This specimen's treatment or condition label, interpreted: allogeneic hematopoietic cell transplantation with graft depleted of TCRalphabeta T cells and CD19 B cells.

Sample: PBMCs, mostly from graft donor cells, taken 60 days after TCRalphabeta/CD19-depleted stem cell transplant. Source of these receptors: a male patient under 10 years old who had a stem cell transplant for chronic granulomatous disease, so the T cells may come from the graft donor.

Details on this clonotype: Just one base apart from a much larger clone, this may be a read error. V gene TRBV20-1 combines with J gene TRBJ1-4; perhaps TRBD1 as D (5 bases). The V end was cut by 0 bases, the J end by 7 bases, with 18 bases between. CDR3 length: 16 residues. The V gene's germline CDR1 is DFQATT and CDR2 SNEGSKA (reference sequence). The CDR3 spells CSARDVVGRVGEKLFF. CDR3 DNA: TGCAGTGCTAGAGATGTCGTGGGCAGGGTGGGTGAAAAACTGTTTTTT.

This clonotype was picked up many times. The chain couples TRBV20-1 to TRBJ2-1, with 7 bases identical to TRBD2. J gave up 4 bases and V 1 base, and 7 bases lay outside the gene matches. The germline V gene encodes CDR1 DFQATT and CDR2 SNEGSKA (reference sequence). The CDR3 extends over 15 amino acids. DNA for the CDR3: TGCAGTGCTAGAGGAGCGGGAACCCTTTACAATGAGCAGTTCTTC. Residues: CSARGAGTLYNEQFF.

This clonotype was counted a few times. V is TRBV6-5 and J is TRBJ2-3; TRBD2 agrees at 14 bases. The CDR3 is 17 amino acids. Per germline, CDR1 MNHEY and CDR2 SVGAGI. V lost 4 bases and J lost 1; bases outside the gene matches: 4. The CDR3 reads CASSFMGLAGGTDTQYF. CDR3 sequence (DNA): TGTGCCAGCAGTTTCATGGGACTAGCGGGAGGCACAGATACGCAGTATTTT.

There are a few counts of this clonotype. This sequence joins TRBV6-1 and TRBJ2-1; TRBD2 matches 8 bases. V was clipped by 3 bases and J by 6 bases; unmatched bases: 4. This CDR3 has 14 amino acids. Germline V gene sequence: CDR1 MNHNS, CDR2 SASEGT. The CDR3 region has the DNA TGTGCCAGCAGTGATCGACGGGGGGGCAATGAGCAGTTCTTC. Translating gives CASSDRRGGNEQFF.

This clonotype was seen ten or more times. The chain couples TRBV4-1 to TRBJ1-4, with 7 bases fitting TRBD1. The CDR3 totals 14 residues. CDR1 and CDR2 (germline): MGHRA, YSYEKL. V lost 2 bases, J lost 6 bases, and 3 bases stayed unmatched. In DNA form, the CDR3 reads TGCGCCAGCAGCCAAACGGACAGGCATGAAAAACTGTTTTTT. This encodes CASSQTDRHEKLFF.

Many counts were recorded for this clonotype. The V and J genes are TRBV6-5 and TRBJ2-2; D unclear. Trimming took off 7 bases at V and 3 bases at J, with 12 bases between the two ends. The germline V gene has CDR1 MNHEY and CDR2 SVGAGI. The CDR3 has 14 amino acids. The CDR3 is CASTFGQYTGELFF. The DNA of the CDR3 is TGTGCCAGCACTTTCGGCCAATACACCGGGGAGCTGTTTTTT.

This clonotype was detected ten times or more. V is TRBV6-5 and J is TRBJ2-5, with TRBD1 as a possible D gene (6 bases). V was shortened by 7 bases and J by 4 bases, with 19 bases between the two germline ends. This CDR3 has 15 residues. Germline V CDR1 and CDR2: MNHEY, SVGAGI. The CDR3, as DNA: TGTGCCAGCAACACAGGGTACCACCCCGGAGAGACCCAGTACTTC. It codes for CASNTGYHPGETQYF.

Ten or more counts support this clonotype. This chain uses TRBV12-3 or TRBV12-4 with TRBJ2-1, with D perhaps TRBD1 (6 bases). With 4 bases removed from V and 8 bases from J, the gap between germline ends came to 12 bases. This CDR3 region has 13 residues. The chain's CDR3 is CASSSRGRHEQFF. CDR3 DNA sequence: TGTGCCAGCAGTTCGAGGGGGAGACATGAGCAGTTCTTC.

For the CDR3, the DNA is TGCAGTGCTAGAGTTCAGGGGATCCCGGGACAGCTTTTTTATGGCTACACCTTC. Protein: CSARVQGIPGQLFYGYTF. The chain links TRBV20-1 to TRBJ1-2; TRBD1 agrees at 7 bases. This CDR3 spans 18 amino acids. V lost 1 base and J lost 5; bases outside the gene matches: 19. The germline gives CDR1 DFQATT, CDR2 SNEGSKA (reference sequence).

This clonotype was recorded at least ten times. The genes are TRBV6-1 and TRBJ2-3, with 8 bases aligning to TRBD1. Germline V gene sequence: CDR1 MNHNS, CDR2 SASEGT. The V and J ends lost 6 bases and 3 bases, in that order; junction bases with no gene match: 5. The CDR3 covers 14 residues. The CDR3 DNA reads as TGTGCCAGCAGGGACAGGGAACGGACAGATACGCAGTATTTT. Protein sequence: CASRDRERTDTQYF.

This clonotype was observed at least ten times. The V gene is TRBV18, the J gene TRBJ2-7, with a weak D call TRBD1 (6 bases). CDR1 and CDR2 (germline): KGHSH, LQKENI. The CDR3 length is 15 residues. Trimming took off 5 bases at V and 1 base at J, with 15 bases between the two ends. The DNA of the CDR3 is TGTGCCAGCTCAGAGGACAGTCATGCATCCTACGAGCAGTACTTC. This gives the protein CASSEDSHASYEQYF.

The chain recombines TRBV30 with TRBJ2-1; TRBD2 aligns across 9 bases. Germline CDR1 and CDR2: GTSNPN and SVGIG (reference sequence). Trimming at V came to 5 bases and at J to 7 bases, leaving 9 bases not matched to a gene. The CDR3 length is 14 residues. The CDR3 DNA follows: TGTGCCTGGGCGGGAGGGCCGATTATGAATGAGCAGTTCTTC. It yields the protein CAWAGGPIMNEQFF.

The chain carries TRBV20-1 and TRBJ1-1; a possible D gene is TRBD1 (5 bases). Germline V gene lookup returns CDR1 DFQATT and CDR2 SNEGSKA (reference sequence). There are 12 residues in the CDR3. Trimming pared 7 bases from V and 7 bases from J, leaving 16 bases between. CDR3 in DNA: TGCAGTGTCCGGGGACGCGGTGGTGAAGCTTTCTTT. It codes for CSVRGRGGEAFF.

This clonotype was counted many times. The chain carries TRBV19 and TRBJ1-1; D is uncertain. V dropped 5 bases and J dropped 0 bases, with 7 bases sitting between them. CDR1 and CDR2 from the germline V gene are LNHDA and SQIVND (reference sequence). The CDR3 is made up of 13 amino acids. The CDR3 loop is CASSQFMNTEAFF. The CDR3 nucleotides are TGTGCCAGTAGTCAATTTATGAACACTGAAGCTTTCTTT.

At least ten counts were recorded for this clonotype. V usage is TRBV20-1 and J usage is TRBJ2-3; D remains unclear. The V gene's germline CDR1 is DFQATT and CDR2 SNEGSKA (reference sequence). The length of the CDR3 is 17 residues. The ends were cut back, 0 bases at V and 0 bases at J, with 16 bases in the middle. The CDR3 spells CSARDHGRLLSTDTQYF. The DNA of the CDR3 is TGCAGTGCTAGAGATCACGGGCGGCTTTTAAGCACAGATACGCAGTATTTT.

This clonotype was detected once. A much larger clone differs by one base, so this may be a read error. The CDR3 is CSASTGASAPRGGYTF. CDR3 nucleotides: TGCAGTGCTAGTACAGGGGCTTCTGCGCCCCGGGGTGGCTACACCTTC. This chain uses TRBV20-1 with TRBJ1-2; TRBD1 matches at 7 bases. Germline trimming cut 3 bases from V and 7 bases from J; bases unmatched to any gene: 17. Germline lookup yields CDR1 DFQATT and CDR2 SNEGSKA (reference sequence). The CDR3 is 16 amino acids.

This clonotype was detected ten times or more. V and J are TRBV25-1 and TRBJ2-3, with 7 bases fitting TRBD1. Germline assignment: CDR1 MGHDK and CDR2 SYGVNS. Trimming took 3 bases from V and 4 from J; bases not matched to a gene: 7. The CDR3 runs to 15 residues. The CDR3 region has the DNA TGTGCCAGCAGTGACCCGGGACAGACCGCAGATACGCAGTATTTT. This encodes CASSDPGQTADTQYF.

There are a few counts of this clonotype. The chain links TRBV2 to TRBJ2-1; 10 bases are shared with TRBD2. CDR1 is SNHLY, CDR2 FYNNEI, per germline. This CDR3 has 15 residues. The J segment lost 4 bases and the V segment lost 7 bases, leaving 7 bases of the junction unmatched. The CDR3 is CASTSGTSVYNEQFF. The CDR3 bases are TGTGCCAGCACCTCCGGGACTAGCGTTTACAATGAGCAGTTCTTC.

This clonotype was seen at least ten times. The J gene is TRBJ2-1, the V gene TRBV2, with TRBD2 as a possible D gene (5 bases). The germline V and J ends were trimmed by 7 bases and 0 bases, with 10 bases remaining between them. CDR1 SNHLY and CDR2 FYNNEI come from the germline V gene. This CDR3 comprises 14 residues. The CDR3 sequence: CASNPGFSYNEQFF. The CDR3, as DNA: TGTGCCAGCAATCCGGGATTCTCCTACAATGAGCAGTTCTTC.

This clonotype was counted between two and nine times. The chain employs TRBV12-3 or TRBV12-4 and TRBJ1-1, with D unclear. The CDR3 extends over 14 amino acids. The V gene lost 4 bases and the J gene lost 1 base, with 10 bases spanning the gap. As DNA, the CDR3 is TGTGCCAGCAGTTATAGGGCGGGGAACACTGAAGCTTTCTTT. It codes for CASSYRAGNTEAFF.

This clonotype occurred many times. V and J are TRBV20-1 and TRBJ2-1; 10 nucleotides align to TRBD2. CDR3 length: 17 residues. Looked up from germline, CDR1 is DFQATT and CDR2 is SNEGSKA (reference sequence). Trimming took 0 bases from V and 1 from J; bases not matched to a gene: 6. In DNA form, the CDR3 reads TGCAGTGCTAGAGAATTACTAGCGGGGCCTTCCTACAATGAGCAGTTCTTC. This translates into CSARELLAGPSYNEQFF.

This clonotype was picked up many times. The chain joins TRBV7-3 to TRBJ2-1; 9 nucleotides agree with TRBD2. The CDR3 length is 14 residues. In germline, CDR1 is SGHTA, CDR2 FQGTGA. Germline trimming cut 2 bases from V and 6 bases from J; bases unmatched to any gene: 2. Here the CDR3 DNA reads TGTGCCAGCAGCTTAGCGGGAGGGCCCAATGAGCAGTTCTTC. This encodes CASSLAGGPNEQFF. The full variable domain, in which reference TRBV7-3 and TRBJ2-1 provide the parts outside the CDR3, is GAGVSQTPSNKVTEKGKYVELRCDPISGHTALYWYRQSLGQGPEFLIYFQGTGAADDSGLPNDRFFAVRPEGSVSTLKIQRTERGDSAVYLCASSLAGGPNEQFFGPGTRLTVL.

The table lists this clonotype with a few counts. J is TRBJ2-7 and V is TRBV20-1; D call uncertain. The germline V gene encodes CDR1 DFQATT and CDR2 SNEGSKA (reference sequence). V was clipped by 3 bases and J by 5 bases, with 23 bases between them. The CDR3 sequence is 16 residues long. The CDR3 loop is CSASNGPSRATDEQYF. CDR3 in DNA: TGCAGTGCTAGTAACGGACCGTCTAGAGCAACGGACGAGCAGTACTTC.

In its sample, this clonotype was seen many times. The chain recombines TRBV5-1 with TRBJ2-3; D may be TRBD1 or TRBD2 (5 bases each). CDR1 and CDR2 from the germline V gene are SGHRS and YFSETQ. V lost 7 bases and J 0 bases, leaving 18 bases between the germline ends. The CDR3 is 16 residues long. The CDR3 loop is CASRSTERDSTDTQYF. DNA of the CDR3: TGCGCCAGCCGATCCACCGAACGGGACAGCACAGATACGCAGTATTTT.

This clonotype was counted at least ten times. V gene TRBV20-1 combines with J gene TRBJ1-2; possible D gene TRBD1, 5 bases. Germline CDR1 reads DFQATT; CDR2 reads SNEGSKA (reference sequence). V lost 5 bases, J lost 3 bases, and 10 bases lay in between. The CDR3 is 12 amino acids. The CDR3 is CSAGRQHYGYTF. As DNA, the CDR3 is TGCAGTGCTGGGAGACAGCACTATGGCTACACCTTC.

As concerns this clonotype: One junction end does not reproduce the germline sequence, and a read error may be involved. The chain joins TRBV27 to TRBJ2-7; no reliable D call. The V gene's germline CDR1 is MNHEY and CDR2 SMNVEV (reference sequence). CDR3 length equals 8 residues. The CDR3 loop is CVSYEQYF. DNA for the CDR3: TGCGTATCCTACGAGCAGTACTTC.

This clonotype has at least ten counts. V gene TRBV3-1 combines with J gene TRBJ2-1; 9 bases line up with TRBD2. J lost 4 bases, V lost 0 bases, and 7 bases had no gene match. This CDR3 region has 17 residues. Germline V lookup: CDR1 LGHDT, CDR2 YNNKEL (reference sequence). The CDR3 nucleotides are TGTGCCAGCAGCCAAGATGTTACTAGCGGGTCTTACAATGAGCAGTTCTTC. Translated, it gives CASSQDVTSGSYNEQFF.

This clonotype occurred many times. The chain combines TRBV7-8 with TRBJ2-7; the match to TRBD2 covers 12 bases. Germline trimming cut 2 bases from V and 3 bases from J; bases unmatched to any gene: 17. The CDR3 covers 20 residues. From germline, CDR1 is SGHVS and CDR2 FQNEAQ. This chain's CDR3 is CASSLLAGGPREFVGYEQYF. CDR3 in DNA: TGTGCCAGCAGCTTACTAGCGGGAGGGCCCAGGGAATTCGTGGGCTACGAGCAGTACTTC.

This clonotype was detected many times. The rearrangement links TRBV12-3 or TRBV12-4 to TRBJ2-7; D uncertain. V was clipped by 6 bases and J by 2 bases, with 20 bases between them. The CDR3 is made up of 16 amino acids. As DNA, the CDR3 is TGTGCCAGCAGCCAAGGCGGCCTATTGGCCCCCTACGAGCAGTACTTC. It specifies CASSQGGLLAPYEQYF.